The 26 T cell receptor beta chains below all came from one sample that was sequenced in a study of tumor-infiltrating lymphocytes in primary liver carcinoma. For each extraction, RNA and DNA were obtained together from about 20-30 mg of unsorted bulk tissue. Starting material of roughly 550 ng total RNA yielded TCR beta cDNA via a constant-region primer. Modified slightly, ARM-PCR produced TCR beta libraries over three nested multiplex PCR rounds. Forward primers for TRBV1-TRBV30 and a C-beta reverse primer served the first two PCR rounds, at approximately 10 cycles each. Using its own MiXCR run on the multiplex PCR reads, TCRdb lists one record per CDR3 protein. The sample shows some 94,000 distinct CDR3 sequences, more than 65% of them seen only once. The sample consisted of liver tumor tissue from sampling region 5. Subset meaning: tumor region T5, tumor centre. Receptors originate from a woman in her sixties with primary liver carcinoma and hepatitis B virus infection.

On this clonotype itself: Germline and junction disagree at one end, which may indicate a read error. CDR3 amino acids: CTSNFLGTDTQYF. The CDR3 DNA follows: TGTACCAGCAACTTCCTCGGGACAGATACGCAATATTTT. The rearrangement uses TRBV11-2 and TRBJ2-3; 7 bases fit TRBD1. The CDR3 covers 13 residues. Germline CDR1 and CDR2: SGHAT and FQNNGV.

This clonotype appeared a few times. The rearrangement uses TRBV20-1 and TRBJ1-2; perhaps TRBD1 as D (6 bases). Germline CDR1 and CDR2: DFQATT and SNEGSKA (reference sequence). Between the trimmed V and J ends, which lost 6 bases and 0 bases, there was a span of 11 bases. The CDR3 contains 13 residues. The CDR3 sequence is CSARGPTNYGYTF. The DNA for the CDR3 is TGCAGTGCCAGGGGACCTACTAACTATGGCTACACCTTC.

As concerns this clonotype: The junction and the germline gene differ at one end; a read error may be behind it. The CDR3 nucleotides read TGCGCCATCAGTGAGTCGGCTTGGCGGGGCACAGATACGCAGTATTTT. It yields the protein CAISESAWRGTDTQYF. The chain links TRBV10-3 to TRBJ2-3, with D possibly TRBD2 on 5 matching bases. The V gene's germline CDR1 is ENHRY and CDR2 SYGVKD. The CDR3 sequence is 16 residues long.

In its sample, this clonotype was seen once. A read error may explain this, as a much larger clone is one base away. This rearrangement joins TRBV6-4 to TRBJ2-1, with D hard to call. The CDR3 is 12 amino acids. Germline V gene lookup returns CDR1 MRHNA and CDR2 SNTAGT. The CDR3 nucleotides read TGTGCCAGCAGTGACGACCACAATGAGCATTTCTTC. Protein: CASSDDHNEHFF.

The chain combines TRBV6-5 with TRBJ2-7; D remains ambiguous. V shed 6 bases and J shed 3 bases, with 9 bases lying between them. The CDR3 contains 12 residues. Germline assignment: CDR1 MNHEY and CDR2 SVGAGI. CDR3 in DNA: TGTGCCAGCAGACAGAGGTTCTACGAGCAGTACTTC. Translating it yields CASRQRFYEQYF.

This clonotype was detected many times. The chain is built from TRBV4-1 and TRBJ2-7; D ambiguous. The CDR3 runs to 15 residues. The V gene lost 0 bases and the J gene lost 2 bases, with 11 bases spanning the gap. Germline loops: CDR1 MGHRA, CDR2 YSYEKL. The CDR3 loop reads CASSQDVTPPYEQYF. CDR3 DNA: TGCGCCAGCAGCCAAGACGTGACTCCCCCCTACGAGCAGTACTTC.

J is TRBJ2-7 and V is TRBV2; perhaps D is TRBD1 or TRBD2 (5 bases each). The germline V gene has CDR1 SNHLY and CDR2 FYNNEI. The CDR3 loop spans 12 amino acids. The V end lost 3 bases, the J end lost 6 bases, and 9 bases lay between the germline ends. The CDR3 coding sequence is TGTGCCAGCAGTGAGCCAGGGAGCGAGCAGTACTTC. As protein: CASSEPGSEQYF.

The chain is built from TRBV10-3 and TRBJ2-6; D remains unclear. The V gene's germline CDR1 is ENHRY and CDR2 SYGVKD. The CDR3 runs to 13 residues. Trimming stripped 6 bases from V and 2 bases from J, with 5 bases between. As DNA, the CDR3 is TGTGCCATCAGACCGGCTGGGGCCAACGTCCTGACTTTC. This encodes CAIRPAGANVLTF.

This clonotype appeared a few times. The CDR3 is CAISEDGSTYEQYF. The CDR3 DNA reads TGTGCCATCAGTGAGGACGGGTCTACCTACGAGCAGTACTTC. The chain has TRBV10-3 and TRBJ2-7; no firm D call. Germline CDR1 is ENHRY and CDR2 is SYGVKD. Trimming left V 2 bases short and J 2 bases short, with 10 bases between. CDR3 length equals 14 residues.

V usage is TRBV7-8 and J usage is TRBJ2-3; D might be TRBD1 (5 bases). The length of the CDR3 is 16 residues. V dropped 0 bases and J dropped 0 bases, with 10 bases sitting between them. CDR1 is SGHVS, CDR2 FQNEAQ, per germline. CDR3 DNA sequence: TGTGCCAGCAGCTTAGCTGCGACAGAGAGCACAGATACGCAGTATTTT. The encoded protein is CASSLAATESTDTQYF. The full variable domain, in which reference TRBV7-8 and TRBJ2-3 provide the parts outside the CDR3, is GAGVSQSPRYKVAKRGQDVALRCDPISGHVSLFWYQQALGQGPEFLTYFQNEAQLDKSGLPSDRFFAERPEGSVSTLKIQRTQQEDSAVYLCASSLAATESTDTQYFGPGTRLTVL.

Of note for this clonotype: This sequence may be a read error, since a much larger clone differs from it by one base. The rearrangement uses TRBV7-9 and TRBJ2-1; 8 bases match TRBD1. This CDR3 is 17 amino acids long. In germline, CDR1 is SEHNR, CDR2 FQNEAQ (reference sequence). The CDR3 reads CASSLVDRVRSCNEQFF. Written as DNA, the CDR3 is TGTGCCAGCAGCTTAGTGGACAGGGTACGCTCCTGCAATGAGCAGTTCTTC.

This clonotype was observed at least ten times. The V gene is TRBV28, the J gene TRBJ2-1; a weak D match, TRBD2 (6 bases). The CDR3 consists of 17 residues. In germline, CDR1 is MDHEN, CDR2 SYDVKM. V lost 2 bases, J lost 0 bases, and 14 bases lay in between. The DNA for the CDR3 is TGTGCCAGCAGTTTAGGGACTTTTGTCTTCTCCTACAATGAGCAGTTCTTC. This translates into CASSLGTFVFSYNEQFF. The full variable domain, in which reference TRBV28 and TRBJ2-1 provide the parts outside the CDR3, is DVKVTQSSRYLVKRTGEKVFLECVQDMDHENMFWYRQDPGLGLRLIYFSYDVKMKEKGDIPEGYSVSREKKERFSLILESASTNQTSMYLCASSLGTFVFSYNEQFFGPGTRLTVL.

With regard to this clonotype: A read error may produce the germline difference seen at one junction end. The rearrangement uses TRBV11-2 and TRBJ2-1; TRBD1 matches 9 bases. The CDR3 is 17 residues long. In germline, CDR1 is SGHAT, CDR2 FQNNGV. The CDR3 reads CAGRLTHGQGYRGEQFF. The CDR3 DNA is TGTGCCGGCAGATTAACCCACGGACAGGGGTACAGGGGTGAGCAGTTTTTC.

Remarks on this clonotype: Here the CDR3 omits its conserved ending phenylalanine or tryptophan, so a read error is the likely source. V and J are TRBV5-4 and TRBJ1-2; 7 nucleotides align to TRBD1. V was pared by 4 bases and J by 9 bases, with 15 bases of the junction left unmatched. Per germline, CDR1 SGHNT and CDR2 YYREEE (reference sequence). The CDR3 is made up of 15 amino acids. CDR3 bases: TGTGCCAGCAGCAGGGGGCCGGCAGGGAGGGATAGCTACACCTCC. Translation gives CASSRGPAGRDSYTS.

A single count supports this clonotype. Sequence at one end of the junction differs from germline and may be a read error. The chain recombines TRBV5-1 with TRBJ2-5; D is possibly TRBD1 (6 bases). CDR1 is SGHRS, CDR2 YFSETQ, per germline. The CDR3 spans 13 residues. In DNA, the CDR3 is TGCGCCAGCAGCTTGAGAGGGGGAGAGAACCAGTACTTC. Translated: CASSLRGGENQYF.

This clonotype is a singleton in its sample. A much larger clonotype is one base distant, so this may be a read error. The rearrangement links TRBV28 to TRBJ1-6; 7 positions match TRBD1. The CDR3 extends over 12 amino acids. Germline V CDR1 and CDR2: MDHEN, SYDVKM. The CDR3 loop is CVSRDRDTPLHF. DNA for the CDR3: TGTGTCAGCAGAGACAGGGACACACCCCTCCACTTT.

The chain has TRBV19 and TRBJ2-7; D unresolved. Germline V lookup: CDR1 LNHDA, CDR2 SQIVND (reference sequence). CDR3 length: 15 residues. V was cut by 5 bases and J by 1 base, with 15 bases left in between. Here the CDR3 DNA reads TGTGCCAGTAGTTGGACCTCTGAGATGTCCTACGAGCAGTACTTC. Its protein product is CASSWTSEMSYEQYF.

With regard to this clonotype: The junction and the germline gene differ at one end; a read error may be behind it. J is TRBJ2-3 and V is TRBV19, with TRBD1 matching over 8 bases. This CDR3 is built from 14 residues. From germline, CDR1 is LNHDA and CDR2 SQIVND (reference sequence). As DNA, the CDR3 is TGTGCTAGTAGACGACAGGGGATCACAGATACGCAGTATTTT. Amino acid sequence: CASRRQGITDTQYF.

This clonotype has only a few counts. This sequence may be a read error, since a much larger clone differs from it by one base. The CDR3 region has the DNA TGTGTCAGCAGCCCCCGTCGGCACCCCCGCCCCAAAGCTTTCTTT. Its translation is CVSSPRRHPRPKAFF. V is TRBV7-8 and J is TRBJ1-1; D gene ambiguous. Germline V gene data show CDR1 as SGHVS and CDR2 as FQNEAQ. The CDR3 is 15 amino acids.

V gene TRBV4-1 combines with J gene TRBJ1-2, with D perhaps matching TRBD1 (6 bases). Per the germline V gene, CDR1 is MGHRA and CDR2 is YSYEKL. V was trimmed by 1 base and J by 11 bases, leaving 23 bases between them. The CDR3 covers 16 residues. As DNA, the CDR3 is TGCGCCAGCAGCCAAGGTCAGTGGACAGAGTCGGGTGGTTACACCTTC. Protein: CASSQGQWTESGGYTF.

V is TRBV4-2 and J is TRBJ1-4; D is ambiguous. CDR1 is LGHNA and CDR2 is YNFKEQ in the germline V gene. The V end lost 3 bases, the J end lost 5 bases, and 10 bases lay between the germline ends. The CDR3 is 14 residues long. CDR3 protein: CASSQLLWNEKLFF. CDR3 in DNA: TGTGCCAGCAGCCAGCTGTTATGGAATGAAAAACTGTTTTTT.

On this clonotype: A much bigger clone sits one base away, suggesting this may be a read error. The conserved final phenylalanine or tryptophan is absent from the CDR3, which likely points to a read error. J is TRBJ1-1 and V is TRBV5-1; D ambiguous. The CDR3 length is 14 residues. Germline V CDR1 and CDR2: SGHRS, YFSETQ. Between the trimmed V and J ends, which lost 1 base and 1 base, there was a span of 8 bases. The CDR3 region is CASSLRQTNTEAFS. The DNA of the CDR3 is TGCGCCAGCAGCTTGCGGCAGACGAACACTGAAGCTTTCTCT.

In its sample, this clonotype was seen once. The chain recombines TRBV2 with TRBJ2-2, with 7 bases lining up with TRBD2. V gave up 2 bases and J gave up 1 base; unmatched junction bases: 4. CDR1 SNHLY and CDR2 FYNNEI come from the germline V gene. The CDR3 sequence is 16 residues long. In nucleotides, the CDR3 is TGTGCCAGCAGTGAACCGGTAGCGGGGAACACCGGGGAGCTGTTTTTT. Its protein is CASSEPVAGNTGELFF.

The sample holds a few counts of this clonotype. The rearrangement uses TRBV2 and TRBJ2-3, with D perhaps TRBD2 (5 bases). The V gene lost 2 bases and the J gene lost 3 bases, with 9 bases spanning the gap. From germline, CDR1 is SNHLY and CDR2 FYNNEI. This CDR3 spans 14 amino acids. The CDR3 DNA reads as TGTGCCAGCAGTGAAAATGAGGGAACAGATACGCAGTATTTT. Amino acid sequence: CASSENEGTDTQYF.

This rearrangement joins TRBV29-1 to TRBJ2-1; perhaps TRBD1 as D (5 bases). Germline values: CDR1 SQVTM, CDR2 ANQGSEA. CDR3 length: 14 residues. Trimming stripped 3 bases from V and 10 bases from J, with 19 bases between. The CDR3 coding sequence is TGCAGCGTTGACCTAGACGGTAGGGGAAACGAGCAGTTCTTC. Translated: CSVDLDGRGNEQFF.

With regard to this clonotype: A much larger clone is a single base away; this may be a read error. The rearrangement links TRBV7-8 to TRBJ1-2; D unresolved. CDR1 and CDR2 (germline): SGHVS, FQNEAQ. There are 16 residues in the CDR3. The CDR3 DNA follows: TGTGCCGGCAGCTTAGGGCCCTCGGTTATTAACTATGGCTACACCTTC. Protein product: CAGSLGPSVINYGYTF.